The T cell receptor beta chain described here comes from a study of cytomegalovirus exposure and HLA in healthy donors. Study outcomes and limitations: Several of the most significant clusters appeared, in a later analysis, to be linked to common viral pathogens.

Researchers ran the PCR with 60 Vbeta and 13 Jbeta primers. Sequenced by immunoSEQ multiplex PCR; TCRdb stores in-frame clones only, minus some. Found here are some 180,000 clones, 73% of them singletons; the top ten hold approximately 5.4%. Note on this clone: Its target is not known.

Sequenced: PBMCs. This TCR was sampled from a woman aged 18-29 years in good health and CMV-seropositive.

The CDR3 nucleotides read TGTGCCAGCAGTTTAAGACCCCGGGGAATCGGGGAGACCCAGTACTTC. This translates into CASSLRPRGIGETQYF. This rearrangement joins TRBV28 to TRBJ2-5; perhaps TRBD2 as D (5 bases). CDR1 and CDR2 from the germline V gene are MDHEN and SYDVKM. The CDR3 extends over 16 amino acids. Trimming removed 2 bases from V and 5 bases from J, with 18 bases in between.